This T cell receptor beta chain derives from a study of cytomegalovirus exposure and HLA in healthy donors. General observations from the study: There were under 200 TCR beta chains listed as cytomegalovirus-associated. In vitro assays verified that three CMV-associated chains recognized CMV antigens specifically.

The assay was immunoSEQ multiplex PCR, and TCRdb's table has in-frame clones only and misses some. The profile shows some 170,000 clones, roughly 80% of them singletons. J was trimmed by 2 bases and V by 4 bases; bases with no gene match: 6. The CDR3 sequence is 15 residues long. In germline, CDR1 is ENHRY, CDR2 SYGVKD. A word on this clone: The antigen is unknown.

V usage is TRBV10-3 and J usage is TRBJ2-5; 8 bases are a match to TRBD2. This receptor was obtained from a man aged 30 to 39 in good health and CMV-seropositive. The specimen was PBMCs. Here the CDR3 DNA reads TGTGCCATCAGTGGCGGCGGGGGGCAGCAAGAGACCCAGTACTTC. Translated, it gives CAISGGGGQQETQYF.